This T cell receptor beta chain was captured in a study of cytomegalovirus exposure and HLA in healthy donors. With 60 Vbeta and 13 Jbeta primers, the PCR was carried out. Clones were sequenced by immunoSEQ multiplex PCR, and TCRdb holds only the in-frame ones, with some missing. Of roughly 100,000 clones listed, just under 80% are singletons. The CDR3 covers 17 residues. Looked up from germline, CDR1 is SGHDT and CDR2 is YYEEEE. Trimming removed 1 base from V and 0 bases from J; junction bases left unmatched: 3. In the case of this clone: The antigen remains undetermined.

Study results and caveats: Of the V segments, some could not be distinguished, including TRBV6-2 and TRBV6-3, and were excluded.

Material for sequencing was PBMCs. The rearrangement joins TRBV5-6 to TRBJ2-2, with TRBD2 identical over 10 bases. This receptor was identified in a man aged 25 to 40 in good health and CMV-seronegative. Here the CDR3 DNA reads TGTGCCAGCAGCTTGATAGCGGGGGGCCCGAACACCGGGGAGCTGTTTTTT. Protein: CASSLIAGGPNTGELFF. Full variable domain (missing parts from reference TRBV5-6 and TRBJ2-2): DAGVTQSPTHLIKTRGQQVTLRCSPKSGHDTVSWYQQALGQGPQFIFQYYEEEERQRGNFPDRFSGHQFPNYSSELNVNALLLGDSALYLCASSLIAGGPNTGELFFGEGSRLTVL.